Following are 25 T cell receptor beta chains from one sample sequenced in a study of human T cells and chemical hapten exposure. The time point: patch test 2, 6 weeks after DPC sensitization. Treatment denoted: therapeutic diphenylcyclopropenone sensitization with weekly scalp DPC. TCRdb independently ran MiXCR on the RACE reads; one entry per CDR3 protein. The sample carries some 89,000 distinct CDR3 sequences, more than 8.5% recorded once. The specimen comprised whole blood, sampled in connection with sensitization to the hapten diphenylcyclopropenone (DPC). The receptors were gathered from a woman in her 30s with alopecia areata. Some clones in this sample may be carry-over from other donors' samples.

Ten or more counts support this clonotype. The chain carries TRBV7-9 and TRBJ2-7; 7 nucleotides agree with TRBD1. J gave up 1 base and V 5 bases, and 5 bases lay outside the gene matches. Germline loops: CDR1 SEHNR, CDR2 FQNEAQ (reference sequence). This CDR3 spans 14 amino acids. Here the CDR3 reads CASSLTTGSYEQYF. CDR3 DNA: TGTGCCAGCAGCCTAACGACAGGGTCCTACGAGCAGTACTTC. Drawing the rest from reference TRBV7-9 and TRBJ2-7, the complete variable domain is DTGVSQNPRHKITKRGQNVTFRCDPISEHNRLYWYRQTLGQGPEFLTYFQNEAQLEKSRLLSDRFSAERPKGSFSTLEIQRTEQGDSAMYLCASSLTTGSYEQYFGPGTRLTVT.

This clonotype was detected only a few times. The genes are TRBV29-1 and TRBJ2-3; D is unclear. Germline CDR1 reads SQVTM; CDR2 reads ANQGSEA. CDR3 length: 12 residues. V was trimmed by 8 bases and J by 6 bases, leaving 15 bases between them. In nucleotides, the CDR3 is TGCAGCCTCGACCGCCAAGGGGATACGCAGTATTTT. It yields the protein CSLDRQGDTQYF.

Many counts were recorded for this clonotype. This chain uses TRBV19 with TRBJ2-1; D might be TRBD1 or TRBD2, each matching 6 bases. The germline gives CDR1 LNHDA, CDR2 SQIVND (reference sequence). This CDR3 has 14 residues. V gave up 6 bases and J gave up 7 bases, with 16 bases separating them. CDR3 amino acids: CASSPEGGRNEQFF. CDR3 DNA sequence: TGTGCCAGTAGCCCCGAAGGGGGGAGGAATGAGCAGTTCTTC.

As to this clonotype: Just one base apart from a much larger clone, this may be a read error. The chain links TRBV20-1 to TRBJ2-5, with 9 nucleotides matching TRBD2. CDR1 DFQATT and CDR2 SNEGSKA come from the germline V gene (reference sequence). The CDR3 sequence is 13 residues long. The junction had 4 bases not matched to a gene; V was cut back by 6 bases and J by 2 bases. The CDR3 bases are TGCAGTGCCGGGACTAGCACTCAAGAGACCCAGTACTTC. This codes for CSAGTSTQETQYF.

The sample holds many counts of this clonotype. The rearrangement uses TRBV6-5 and TRBJ2-7, with 9 bases lining up with TRBD2. The V and J ends lost 6 bases and 5 bases, in that order; junction bases with no gene match: 5. The CDR3 extends over 13 amino acids. Germline assignment: CDR1 MNHEY and CDR2 SVGAGI. The CDR3 nucleotides read TGTGCCAGCAGGCCTAGCGGGAACCACGAGCAGTACTTC. Residues: CASRPSGNHEQYF.

This clonotype was seen only a few times. The rearrangement links TRBV20-1 to TRBJ2-1; D is possibly TRBD1 or TRBD2 (6 bases each). Germline CDR1 DFQATT, CDR2 SNEGSKA (reference sequence). CDR3 length equals 17 residues. Trimming left V 0 bases short and J 9 bases short, with 24 bases between. The CDR3 sequence is CSARDLEGGPQSGEQFF. DNA of the CDR3: TGCAGTGCTAGAGATCTCGAGGGGGGCCCTCAATCGGGTGAGCAGTTCTTC.

This clonotype has a handful of counts. The gene calls are TRBV18 and TRBJ2-7; 9 positions agree with TRBD2. The CDR3 has 17 amino acids. The germline CDR1 and CDR2 sequences are KGHSH and LQKENI. The trim removed 2 bases at V and 3 bases at J, leaving 11 bases unmatched. CDR3 loop: CASSPNAPSGTFYEQYF. The CDR3 DNA follows: TGTGCCAGCTCACCAAACGCCCCTAGCGGGACCTTCTACGAGCAGTACTTC.

This clonotype has at least ten counts. A junction end diverges from the germline sequence, so it may reflect a read error. This sequence joins TRBV30 and TRBJ2-7; D may be TRBD1 (6 bases). The CDR3 is 12 amino acids. Germline V gene data show CDR1 as GTSNPN and CDR2 as SVGIG (reference sequence). In DNA form, the CDR3 reads TGTGCCTGGAGTGTCGGGACACCCCCAATTTTCTTC. Translating gives CAWSVGTPPIFF. The complete variable domain, with remaining parts taken from reference TRBV30 and TRBJ2-7, reads SQTIHQWPATLVQPVGSPLSLECTVEGTSNPNLYWYRQAAGRGLQLLFYSVGIGQISSEVPQNLSASRPQDRQFILSSKKLLLSDSGFYLCAWSVGTPPIFFGPGTRLTVT.

This sequence joins TRBV5-6 and TRBJ1-5, with D unresolved. Per germline, CDR1 SGHDT and CDR2 YYEEEE. Trimming cost V 4 bases and J 2 bases, with 13 bases left between them. This CDR3 is built from 15 residues. CDR3 loop: CASSRDMDGNQPQHF. CDR3 DNA: TGTGCCAGCAGCAGAGACATGGATGGCAATCAGCCCCAGCATTTT.

This clonotype turned up a few times. This chain joins TRBV12-3 or TRBV12-4 and TRBJ2-7, with D possibly matching TRBD1 (6 bases). Trimming removed 6 bases at V and 3 bases at J, with 15 bases between. The CDR3 sequence is 14 residues long. The CDR3 is CASSLRQANYEQYF. The CDR3 DNA is TGTGCCAGCAGCCTCCGACAGGCGAACTACGAGCAGTACTTC.

There are many counts of this clonotype. The chain carries TRBV28 and TRBJ1-2; the match to TRBD1 covers 7 bases. The V gene end was trimmed by 5 bases and the J gene end by 2 bases; junction bases not matched to a gene: 20. Germline CDR1 reads MDHEN; CDR2 reads SYDVKM. The CDR3 extends over 19 amino acids. DNA for the CDR3: TGTGCCAGCAGTCCTCGATACTATAATTCCGACAGGGCGAACTATGGCTACACCTTC. It yields the protein CASSPRYYNSDRANYGYTF.

This clonotype was seen only a few times. The chain uses TRBV7-9 and TRBJ2-6; 8 positions agree with TRBD1. This CDR3 comprises 17 residues. With V trimmed by 0 bases and J by 0 bases, 1 base remained unmatched. Germline V gene lookup returns CDR1 SEHNR and CDR2 FQNEAQ (reference sequence). CDR3 sequence (DNA): TGTGCCAGCAGCTTAGCTACAGGGGGCTCTGGGGCCAACGTCCTGACTTTC. Its protein product is CASSLATGGSGANVLTF.

This clonotype was detected ten times or more. The rearrangement joins TRBV6-6 to TRBJ2-2, with TRBD1 matching 8 bases. CDR3 size: 15 residues. Germline CDR1 and CDR2: MNHNY and SVGAGI (reference sequence). The V segment lost 10 bases and the J segment 7 bases; nucleotides outside the gene matches: 14. CDR3 coding DNA: TGTGCCATCAGCAAGGACAGGGATATGAACGGGGAGCTGTTTTTT. Translating gives CAISKDRDMNGELFF.

This clonotype was picked up many times. The gene calls are TRBV20-1 and TRBJ1-1, with 11 bases that match TRBD1. CDR1 is DFQATT, CDR2 SNEGSKA, per germline (reference sequence). The ends lost 6 bases at V and 5 bases at J; junction bases unmatched: 11. The CDR3 totals 15 residues. Written as DNA, the CDR3 is TGCAGTGCCCGAGAGGGGACAGGGGGGATTACTGAAGCTTTCTTT. Translation gives CSAREGTGGITEAFF.

This clonotype has only a few counts. V usage is TRBV20-1 and J usage is TRBJ1-2; perhaps TRBD1 as D (6 bases). This CDR3 has 12 amino acids. The germline CDR1 and CDR2 sequences are DFQATT and SNEGSKA (reference sequence). V was clipped by 5 bases and J by 5 bases, with 12 bases between them. The CDR3 region has the DNA TGCAGTGCTCTACAGGGAGATTATGGCTACACCTTC. Translated: CSALQGDYGYTF.

This clonotype has ten or more counts. The chain joins TRBV18 to TRBJ1-5; weak D call: TRBD1 (5 bases). The CDR3 spans 19 residues. The V gene lost 2 bases and the J gene lost 2 bases, with 22 bases spanning the gap. CDR1 is KGHSH and CDR2 is LQKENI in the germline V gene. CDR3 region: CASSPKSQGGGLRNQPQHF. DNA of the CDR3: TGTGCCAGCTCACCAAAGTCCCAGGGCGGTGGCCTTCGCAATCAGCCCCAGCATTTT.

Many counts were recorded for this clonotype. The V call is TRBV20-1, the J call TRBJ2-1, with D unclear. Germline loops: CDR1 DFQATT, CDR2 SNEGSKA (reference sequence). CDR3 size: 15 residues. V lost 4 bases, J lost 2 bases, and 15 bases lay in between. CDR3 sequence reads: CSANWPAQAYNEQFF. The CDR3 DNA reads TGCAGTGCTAACTGGCCAGCGCAAGCCTACAATGAGCAGTTCTTC.

This clonotype was found many times. The chain carries TRBV6-5 and TRBJ2-1, with 8 bases matching TRBD2. Germline assignment: CDR1 MNHEY and CDR2 SVGAGI. The J segment lost 7 bases and the V segment lost 5 bases, leaving 16 bases of the junction unmatched. The CDR3 runs to 17 residues. This CDR3 reads CASSLRSSAGVYNEQFF. In nucleotides, the CDR3 is TGTGCCAGCAGTCTCCGAAGTTCAGCGGGAGTGTATAATGAGCAGTTCTTC.

The chain uses TRBV28 and TRBJ2-7; 9 bases align to TRBD1. From germline, CDR1 is MDHEN and CDR2 SYDVKM. This CDR3 contains 14 residues. V lost 7 bases and J lost 6; bases outside the gene matches: 10. CDR3 residues: CASTGTGTGIEQYF. Written as DNA, the CDR3 is TGTGCCAGCACCGGTACCGGGACAGGGATCGAGCAGTACTTC.

This clonotype was picked up a small number of times. The chain combines TRBV7-2 with TRBJ2-5; 7 nucleotides match TRBD2. The CDR3 runs 12 residues. CDR1 is SGHTA, CDR2 FQGNSA, per germline. Unmatched junction bases numbered 0, after V lost 1 base and J lost 7 bases. DNA for the CDR3: TGTGCCAGCAGCTTAGAGCGGGGGACCCAGTACTTC. It is translated as CASSLERGTQYF.

In this sample, this clonotype turned up a few times. The J gene is TRBJ2-2, the V gene TRBV7-3; no definite D call. The V and J ends lost 6 bases and 0 bases respectively, with 14 bases between them. This CDR3 is 16 amino acids long. Germline V lookup: CDR1 SGHTA, CDR2 FQGTGA. CDR3 coding DNA: TGTGCCAGCAGTCCTCAGGCGCCTACGAACACCGGGGAGCTGTTTTTT. It codes for CASSPQAPTNTGELFF.

This clonotype was counted ten times or more. The chain combines TRBV12-3 or TRBV12-4 with TRBJ2-5, with D perhaps assigned TRBD1 or TRBD2 (5 bases each). CDR3 length: 14 residues. V gave up 5 bases and J gave up 7 bases, with 17 bases separating them. CDR3 sequence reads: CASSTGTLRGTQYF. Written as DNA, the CDR3 is TGTGCCAGCAGTACGGGGACCTTGAGGGGGACCCAGTACTTC.

This clonotype was detected many times. The V call is TRBV29-1, the J call TRBJ2-7; 7 positions match TRBD1. Germline assignment: CDR1 SQVTM and CDR2 ANQGSEA. V lost 4 bases, J lost 3 bases, and 6 bases stayed unmatched. CDR3 size: 13 residues. CDR3 bases: TGCAGCGTTGCCGGGACAGACGACTACGAGCAGTACTTC. Translating gives CSVAGTDDYEQYF.

This clonotype was counted at least ten times. This sequence joins TRBV7-2 and TRBJ2-3, with unresolved D. This CDR3 contains 13 residues. V lost 4 bases to trimming and J lost 2 bases, with 7 bases between them. The germline CDR1 and CDR2 sequences are SGHTA and FQGNSA. CDR3 DNA sequence: TGTGCCAGCAGCTCCTTCTACACAGATACGCAGTATTTT. Translation gives CASSSFYTDTQYF.

This clonotype was recorded a few times. The V gene is TRBV20-1, the J gene TRBJ2-3; D gene uncertain. Trimming cost V 6 bases and J 0 bases, with 16 bases left between them. The CDR3 covers 15 residues. Germline V gives CDR1 DFQATT, CDR2 SNEGSKA (reference sequence). The CDR3 is CSALGMDISTDTQYF. The CDR3, as DNA: TGCAGTGCCCTAGGCATGGATATCAGCACAGATACGCAGTATTTT.